What follows describes a single T cell receptor beta chain. What it binds is unknown. The data are from a study of cytomegalovirus exposure and HLA in healthy donors. The PCR employed 60 Vbeta primers together with 13 Jbeta primers. Clones were sequenced by immunoSEQ multiplex PCR, and TCRdb holds only the in-frame ones, with some missing. This specimen shows more than 50,000 clones; the ten leading clones hold roughly 9.6%. Findings and limits, study-wide: In presence/absence analyses, roughly uniform sequencing depth across donors was assumed. More than 15,000 TCR beta sequences were associated with HLA alleles at 0.05 false discovery rate in a later analysis. Under in vitro conditions, three CMV-associated chains were confirmed as specific for CMV antigens.

Healthy individuals who donated bone marrow served as the donors. V was pared by 2 bases and J by 7 bases, with 12 bases between. The V gene's germline CDR1 is SGHRS and CDR2 YFSETQ. The length of the CDR3 is 13 residues. The clonotype originates from a man aged 45-65 years in good health and CMV-seropositive. Sequencing input: PBMCs. The chain couples TRBV5-1 to TRBJ1-2, with a tentative D call TRBD1 (6 bases). For the CDR3, the DNA is TGCGCCAGCAGCTTACAGGGATTTGGTGGCTACACCTTC. Its translation is CASSLQGFGGYTF.